Sequencing of this TCR beta chain was carried out in a study of CD8 T cells in ankylosing spondylitis. The CDR3 runs to 11 residues. The V and J ends lost 9 bases and 4 bases respectively, with 8 bases between them. CDR1 and CDR2 (germline): KGHDR, SFDVKD. This clonotype was seen at least ten times. Quantitative 5'-RACE with molecular barcodes generated TCR beta libraries. TCRdb recomputed calls from the 5' RACE reads with MiXCR, one row per CDR3 protein. The data contain under 85,000 distinct CDR3 sequences, about 5.2% of them singletons. Material: blood, either unsorted or a sorted T cell fraction (not recorded which). This clonotype was obtained from a male donor with ankylosing spondylitis or in good health (not recorded which). This chain links TRBV24-1 with TRBJ1-1; D is unresolved. CDR3 nucleotide sequence: TGTGCCACCTCCTCAGGCACTGAAGCTTTCTTT. Protein product: CATSSGTEAFF.